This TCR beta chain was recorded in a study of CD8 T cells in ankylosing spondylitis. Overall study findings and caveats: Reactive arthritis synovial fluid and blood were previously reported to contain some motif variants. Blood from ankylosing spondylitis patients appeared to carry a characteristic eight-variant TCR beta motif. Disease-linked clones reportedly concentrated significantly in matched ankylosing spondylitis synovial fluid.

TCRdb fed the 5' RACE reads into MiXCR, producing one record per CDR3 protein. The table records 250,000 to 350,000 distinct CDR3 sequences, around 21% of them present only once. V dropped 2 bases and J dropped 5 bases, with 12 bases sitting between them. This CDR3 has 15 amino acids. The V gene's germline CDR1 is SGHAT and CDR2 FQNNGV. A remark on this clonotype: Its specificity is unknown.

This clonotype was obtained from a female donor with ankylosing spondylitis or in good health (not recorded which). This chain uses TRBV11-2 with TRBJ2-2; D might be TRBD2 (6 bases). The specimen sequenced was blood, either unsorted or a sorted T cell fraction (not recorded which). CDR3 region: CASSLYGSRTGELFF. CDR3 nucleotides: TGTGCCAGCAGCTTATACGGGAGTCGGACCGGGGAGCTGTTTTTT.